These T cell receptor beta chains were read from a single sample in a study of post-analysis software for immune sequencing data. TCRdb ran MiXCR on the PCR reads and lists one entry per CDR3 protein. This table holds 750,000 to 950,000 distinct CDR3 sequences, approximately 57% found once. Sample: blood. All receptors derive from a girl under 18 with multiple sclerosis. The CDR3 runs from the conserved cysteine through the conserved F or W. A D gene is named only where the DNA matches it firmly. Some rows have no size entry. The others give once, few or many, or a class for an expanded clone.

CDR3,DNA,size,V,D,J
CASSGQASGRGETQYF,TGTGCCAGCAGTGGTCAGGCTAGCGGGAGAGGAGAGACCCAGTACTTC,few,TRBV2,TRBD2,TRBJ2-5
CSARVGAGGYNEQFF,TGCAGTGCTAGAGTGGGAGCGGGAGGGTACAATGAGCAGTTCTTC,-,TRBV20-1,TRBD2,TRBJ2-1
CASSLSGFYNEQFF,TGCGCCAGCAGCTTATCAGGGTTCTACAATGAGCAGTTCTTC,-,TRBV5-1,-,TRBJ2-1
CASGLTSGSPYNEQFF,TGTGCTAGTGGTTTAACTAGCGGGAGCCCTTACAATGAGCAGTTCTTC,-,TRBV12-5,TRBD2,TRBJ2-1
CSVESGAGRGGYTF,TGCAGCGTTGAATCCGGGGCAGGTAGAGGTGGCTACACCTTC,-,TRBV29-1,-,TRBJ1-2
CASSLAPTGELFF,TGTGCCAGCAGTTTAGCCCCGACCGGGGAGCTGTTTTTT,-,TRBV27,-,TRBJ2-2
CSARGGAGTEAFF,TGCAGTGCTAGGGGGGGGGCGGGCACTGAAGCTTTCTTT,-,TRBV20-1,-,TRBJ1-1
CASSPGTVISYEQYF,TGCGCCAGCAGCCCAGGGACAGTGATCTCCTACGAGCAGTACTTC,-,TRBV5-1,TRBD1,TRBJ2-7
CAWRGDRSSYNEQFF,TGTGCCTGGAGAGGGGACAGGAGCTCCTACAATGAGCAGTTCTTC,-,TRBV30,TRBD1,TRBJ2-1
CASTWGDSRSYEQYF,TGTGCCAGCACCTGGGGGGACTCCCGCTCCTACGAGCAGTACTTC,few,TRBV5-5,-,TRBJ2-7
CASSNSGGAGTQYF,TGTGCCAGCAGCAATAGCGGGGGGGCGGGGACCCAGTACTTC,few,TRBV7-8,TRBD2,TRBJ2-5
CASRVGTSSYNEQFF,TGTGCCAGTCGGGTAGGGACTAGCTCCTACAATGAGCAGTTCTTC,-,TRBV27,TRBD2,TRBJ2-1
CSARIGAQYF,TGCAGTGCTAGGATAGGGGCCCAGTACTTC,-,TRBV20-1,-,TRBJ2-5
CASTLPGGYEQYF,TGTGCCAGCACCCTCCCGGGGGGCTACGAGCAGTACTTC,-,TRBV6-5,TRBD2,TRBJ2-7
CASSYDGQGGTDTQYF,TGTGCCAGCAGTTACGACGGGCAGGGGGGCACAGATACGCAGTATTTT,-,TRBV6-6,TRBD1,TRBJ2-3
CASSGSTGELFF,TGTGCCAGCAGCGGTAGCACCGGGGAGCTGTTTTTT,-,TRBV9,-,TRBJ2-2
CASRSTGGGWEQYF,TGTGCCAGCAGATCAACGGGGGGAGGTTGGGAGCAGTACTTC,-,TRBV12-3/TRBV12-4,TRBD2,TRBJ2-4
CASSLDDYNEQFF,TGTGCCAGCAGCTTGGATGACTATAATGAGCAGTTCTTC,-,TRBV5-5,-,TRBJ2-1
CASSSTDRGNIQYF,TGCGCCAGCAGCTCGACTGACAGGGGGAACATTCAGTACTTC,few,TRBV5-1,TRBD1,TRBJ2-4
CSVEEGTGTTNEQFF,TGCAGCGTTGAAGAGGGGACAGGGACGACCAATGAGCAGTTCTTC,-,TRBV29-1,TRBD1,TRBJ2-1
CSVVRFAGLGYGYTF,TGCAGCGTTGTCCGGTTTGCGGGGCTGGGCTATGGCTACACCTTC,-,TRBV29-1,-,TRBJ1-2
CASSEQGTASYGYTF,TGCGCCAGCAGCGAACAAGGGACGGCGAGCTATGGCTACACCTTC,-,TRBV5-1,-,TRBJ1-2
CASSLARGRARWEQYF,TGTGCCAGCAGCTTAGCTCGGGGGAGGGCCAGGTGGGAGCAGTACTTC,-,TRBV11-2,TRBD2,TRBJ2-5
CASSSTRTGEKTQYF,TGTGCCAGCAGCTCCACGAGGACAGGGGAAAAGACCCAGTACTTC,-,TRBV28,TRBD1,TRBJ2-5
CASSLATWTDTQYF,TGTGCCAGCAGCTTGGCAACCTGGACAGATACGCAGTATTTT,-,TRBV7-2,-,TRBJ2-3
CASSLPGTSGSSDTQYF,TGCGCCAGCAGCTTACCCGGGACTAGCGGGAGTTCAGATACGCAGTATTTT,-,TRBV5-1,TRBD2,TRBJ2-3
CSVEHNEQFF,TGCAGCGTTGAGCATAATGAGCAGTTCTTC,-,TRBV29-1,-,TRBJ2-1
CASSLAGTGNDFNYGYTF,TGTGCCAGCAGCTTGGCCGGGACAGGGAACGACTTCAACTATGGCTACACCTTC,-,TRBV5-5,TRBD1,TRBJ1-2
CSARPLGAGVARGEQFF,TGCAGTGCTAGACCCCTCGGGGCGGGGGTAGCCAGGGGTGAGCAGTTCTTC,few,TRBV20-1,-,TRBJ2-1
CAWSHNVNEQYF,TGTGCCTGGAGCCACAACGTCAACGAGCAGTACTTC,-,TRBV30,-,TRBJ2-7
CASSRGTGEHEQFF,TGCGCCAGCAGCCGTGGGACAGGGGAACATGAGCAGTTCTTC,-,TRBV4-1,TRBD1,TRBJ2-1
CSARALLAGVQETQYF,TGCAGTGCTAGGGCACTACTAGCGGGGGTTCAAGAGACCCAGTACTTC,few,TRBV20-1,TRBD2,TRBJ2-5
CSARDRSGGSSYNEQLF,TGCAGTGCTAGAGATCGGTCTGGCGGGAGCTCCTACAATGAGCAGTTGTTC,-,TRBV20-1,TRBD2,TRBJ2-1
CASSLGTSIPGEQYF,TGCGCCAGCAGCCTCGGGACTAGCATCCCCGGCGAGCAGTACTTC,-,TRBV4-1,TRBD2,TRBJ2-7
CASSHNWDALGQQYF,TGCGCCAGCAGCCACAACTGGGACGCCCTGGGGCAGCAGTACTTC,-,TRBV4-1,-,TRBJ2-7
CASSYAGTGEVSYEQYF,TGTGCCAGCAGTTACGCGGGAACAGGGGAAGTATCCTACGAGCAGTACTTC,-,TRBV6-5,-,TRBJ2-7
CASSPDHMQDTDTQYF,TGCGCCAGCAGCCCAGATCACATGCAGGATACAGATACGCAGTATTTT,-,TRBV5-1,-,TRBJ2-3
CASSRGQVTDTQYF,TGTGCCAGCAGCCGGGGACAGGTCACAGATACGCAGTATTTT,-,TRBV5-5,TRBD1,TRBJ2-3
CASSRTGEDNVLTF,TGTGCCAGCAGCCGGACAGGGGAGGACAACGTCCTGACTTTC,many,TRBV12-3/TRBV12-4,TRBD1,TRBJ2-6
CSAGDRDTEAFF,TGCAGTGCTGGGGACCGTGACACTGAAGCTTTCTTT,-,TRBV20-1,-,TRBJ1-1
CASRGTGVVESSEAFF,TGCGCCAGCAGGGGAACAGGGGTGGTTGAAAGCTCTGAAGCTTTCTTT,-,TRBV5-1,TRBD1,TRBJ1-1
CASSLAASSLVAGANVLTF,TGCGCCAGCAGCTTGGCCGCTTCGTCTTTAGTGGCTGGGGCCAACGTCCTGACTTTC,few,TRBV5-1,-,TRBJ2-6
CSARIDRGGLIYEQFF,TGCAGTGCTAGAATTGACCGGGGGGGCCTAATCTATGAGCAGTTCTTC,-,TRBV20-1,TRBD2,TRBJ2-1
CASSRPQAHNTEAFF,TGTGCCAGCAGCCGCCCCCAGGCCCACAACACTGAAGCTTTCTTT,few,TRBV3-1,-,TRBJ1-1
CASSQGRGTYNEQYF,TGCGCCAGCAGCCAAGGGCGGGGAACGTACAATGAGCAGTACTTC,-,TRBV4-1,-,TRBJ2-7
CAISEVRDGGYTF,TGTGCCATCAGTGAGGTACGGGACGGCGGCTACACCTTC,-,TRBV10-3,-,TRBJ1-2
CASSSPAGGQEAFF,TGTGCCAGCAGCTCCCCCGCGGGGGGGCAGGAAGCTTTCTTT,-,TRBV7-8,-,TRBJ1-1
CASRLGGTEAFF,TGTGCCAGCAGACTGGGGGGCACTGAAGCTTTCTTT,-,TRBV28,-,TRBJ1-1
CSVANIQTYRGQQWDTQYF,TGCAGCGTCGCTAACATCCAGACGTACAGGGGACAACAGTGGGATACGCAGTATTTT,once,TRBV29-1,TRBD1,TRBJ2-3
CASSFDLRQYFNYGYTF,TGTGCCAGCAGTTTTGACCTCCGACAGTATTTTAACTATGGCTACACCTTC,few,TRBV6-5,-,TRBJ1-2
CSVGLAGANEQYF,TGCAGCGTCGGACTAGCGGGAGCCAACGAGCAGTACTTC,many,TRBV29-1,TRBD2,TRBJ2-7
CASSYSRQGTRNTEAFF,TGTGCCAGCAGTTACTCGCGGCAGGGGACACGGAACACTGAAGCTTTCTTT,-,TRBV6-5,-,TRBJ1-1
CATSRDWIPGLAVYEQYF,TGTGCCACCAGCAGAGATTGGATCCCGGGACTAGCGGTCTACGAGCAGTACTTC,few,TRBV15,TRBD2,TRBJ2-7
CAISEIPGQGFYEQYF,TGTGCCATCAGTGAGATACCGGGACAGGGGTTCTACGAGCAGTACTTC,-,TRBV10-3,TRBD1,TRBJ2-7
CASGLVGDRGYEQYF,TGTGCTAGTGGTTTGGTAGGGGACAGGGGCTACGAGCAGTACTTC,-,TRBV12-5,TRBD1,TRBJ2-7